A selection of T cell receptor beta chains follows, all from one sample in a study of somatic mutations in cytotoxic T cells in rheumatoid arthritis. The assay was immunoSEQ multiplex PCR, and TCRdb's table has in-frame clones only and misses some. The table includes some 15,000 clones, approximately 78% detected once. Sequencing was performed on CD8+ T cells sorted from blood. Receptors were obtained from a woman aged 50 to 60 with rheumatoid arthritis. Both conserved end residues are part of each CDR3. The D gene is left open where the match is weak. Size values are once, few and many counts, or a class for expanded clones, and some rows have none.

clone size	V gene	J gene	CDR3 length	D gene	CDR3 DNA	CDR3 protein
.	TRBV28	TRBJ2-7	18	TRBD2	TGTGCCAGCACCCCTCTAGGGCCTAGCGGGAGGGCCCCCTACGAGCAGTACTTC	CASTPLGPSGRAPYEQYF
few	TRBV5-4	TRBJ2-5	14	.	TGTGCCAGCAGCTCTCCAGACTACCAAGAGACCCAGTACTTC	CASSSPDYQETQYF
.	TRBV7-9	TRBJ2-7	11	.	TGTGCCAGCAGCACGGACTACGAGCAGTACTTC	CASSTDYEQYF
.	TRBV4-1	TRBJ1-1	15	.	TGCGCCAGCAGCCAAGCTGAAGGGGCTCGTTTTGAAGCTTTCTTT	CASSQAEGARFEAFF
.	TRBV27	TRBJ1-2	15	.	TGTGCCAGCAGTCCCATAGGGTCATCTAACTATGGCTACACCTTC	CASSPIGSSNYGYTF
.	TRBV25-1	TRBJ1-4	16	.	TGTGCCAGCAGTGACCCATTACATACAACTAATGAAAAACTGTTTTTT	CASSDPLHTTNEKLFF
.	TRBV7-3	TRBJ1-5	21	.	TGTGCCAGCAGCTTAAGCTTCTTGGGGGGGGCCCCCTCCCCTATTAGACAGCCCCAGCATTTT	CASSLSFLGGAPSPIRQPQHF
.	TRBV19	TRBJ1-1	13	.	TGTGCCAGTAGTATCATTCAGTACACTGAAGCTTTCTTT	CASSIIQYTEAFF
.	TRBV29-1	TRBJ2-1	14	.	TGCAGCGGTGAAGCAGGGGACTCCTACAATGAGCAGTTCTTC	CSGEAGDSYNEQFF
.	TRBV4-3	TRBJ2-2	12	.	TGCGCCAGCAGCCATTCCGACGGGGAGCTGTTTTTT	CASSHSDGELFF
.	TRBV19	TRBJ2-1	13	.	TGTGCCAGTAGTTTAGCAGACTACAATGAGCAGTTCTTC	CASSLADYNEQFF
.	TRBV25-1	TRBJ1-2	15	.	TGTGCCAGCAGTGAAGCCGGGACACTTAACTATGGCTACACCTTC	CASSEAGTLNYGYTF
.	TRBV7-2	TRBJ2-3	14	.	TGTGCCAGCATCTCGGGTTCTAGCACAGATACGCAGTATTTT	CASISGSSTDTQYF
.	TRBV5-8	TRBJ2-5	14	.	TGTGCCAGCAGTTCAGGGGGAGGACGAGAGACCCAGTACTTC	CASSSGGGRETQYF
.	TRBV27	TRBJ1-1	14	TRBD1	TGTGCCAGCAGTTCTACAGGGGGCCATCCTGAAGCTTTCTTT	CASSSTGGHPEAFF
once	TRBV27	TRBJ1-5	13	.	TGTGCCAGCAGTTTATTGTCGGGTCAGCCCCAGCATTTT	CASSLLSGQPQHF
.	TRBV25-1	TRBJ1-4	14	.	TGTGCCAGCAGTGAATCCCAGAGTTGGGCAAAACTGTTTTTT	CASSESQSWAKLFF
once	TRBV5-1	TRBJ2-7	16	TRBD1	TGCGCCAGCAGCACAGGGGGGGACAGGGAGTATGTCGAGCAGTACTTC	CASSTGGDREYVEQYF
.	TRBV7-3	TRBJ2-2	16	.	TGTGCCAGCAGCTTAACTCTAACAGGGGAGGCCGGGGAGCTGTTTTTT	CASSLTLTGEAGELFF
.	TRBV15	TRBJ2-2	13	TRBD2	TGTGCCACCAGCCCGACTAGCGGGGTGGAGCTGTTTTTT	CATSPTSGVELFF
.	TRBV6-5	TRBJ1-2	13	TRBD1	TGTGCCAGCGGACAGGCGTTGGGCTATGGCTACACCTTC	CASGQALGYGYTF
.	TRBV27	TRBJ2-5	16	.	TGTGCCAGCAGTTTCATCATAGGGGGGCCCCAAGAGACCCAGTACTTC	CASSFIIGGPQETQYF
.	TRBV19	TRBJ2-3	15	.	TGTGCCAGTAGAGCAGCCCGGAGGGGGTTAGATACGCAGTATTTT	CASRAARRGLDTQYF
.	TRBV10-3	TRBJ1-3	17	.	TGTGCCATCAGTGAGAGGGGGGCAGGGGCCTCTGGAAACACCATATATTTT	CAISERGAGASGNTIYF
.	TRBV7-9	TRBJ1-2	14	.	TGTGCCAGCAGCTACGCAGCCACTAACTATGGCTACACCTTC	CASSYAATNYGYTF
.	TRBV5-1	TRBJ2-7	15	TRBD2	TGCGCCAGCAGCCCGATAGCGGGGCCCTCCTACGAGCAGTACTTC	CASSPIAGPSYEQYF
.	TRBV28	TRBJ2-1	12	.	TGTGCCAGCAGTTTTATGGGGAATGAGCAGTTCTTC	CASSFMGNEQFF
.	TRBV28	TRBJ2-3	15	TRBD1	TGTGCCAGCAGGCAGGACAGGGGGCCTACAGATACGCAGTATTTT	CASRQDRGPTDTQYF
.	TRBV4-1	TRBJ2-1	14	TRBD2	TGCGCCAGCAGCCCTAGCGGGGTTTACAATGAGCAGTTCTTC	CASSPSGVYNEQFF
once	TRBV7-9	TRBJ1-2	15	TRBD1	TGTGCCAGCAGCTTAGATTTTCAGGGGGGGAATGGCTACACCTTC	CASSLDFQGGNGYTF
.	TRBV5-6	TRBJ1-2	14	.	TGTGCCAGCAGCTTTGTAGGGGCTGGGTATGGCTACACCTTC	CASSFVGAGYGYTF
.	TRBV6-6	TRBJ2-7	11	.	TGTGCCAGCAGCTCAGGGAGGGAGCAGTACTTC	CASSSGREQYF
.	TRBV25-1	TRBJ1-2	11	.	TGTGCCAGCAGTGATATGAATGGCTACACCTTC	CASSDMNGYTF
.	TRBV13	TRBJ2-1	16	TRBD2	TGTGCCAGCAGCTTAGGCTTAGCGGGTCTTTACAATGAGCAGTTCTTC	CASSLGLAGLYNEQFF
.	TRBV2	TRBJ1-1	14	.	TGTGCCAGCAGTATCAGGGTTGCGAACACTGAAGCTTTCTTT	CASSIRVANTEAFF
.	TRBV6-4	TRBJ2-1	14	TRBD2	TGTGCCAGCAGTGACTCGGGACTAGCATGGGAGCAGTTCTTC	CASSDSGLAWEQFF
.	TRBV6-1	TRBJ1-5	16	.	TGTGCCAGCAGTGGCGAGGGGAGGATAAGCAATCAGCCCCAGCATTTT	CASSGEGRISNQPQHF
.	TRBV19	TRBJ1-4	14	.	TGTGCCAGTAGTCCCCGTGGGGGGTTTGAAAAACTGTTTTTT	CASSPRGGFEKLFF
.	TRBV7-9	TRBJ2-7	15	.	TGTGCCAGCATCGAGATCGGACTCGCCACCTACGAGCAGTACTTC	CASIEIGLATYEQYF
.	TRBV4-2	TRBJ1-3	13	.	TGTGCCAGCAGCCAGATCGACCCCGTCACCATATATTTT	CASSQIDPVTIYF
.	TRBV5-5	TRBJ1-5	13	.	TGTGCCAGCACCCAGGACCTCAATCAGCCCCAGCATTTT	CASTQDLNQPQHF